This T cell receptor (beta chain) was identified during a study of blood T cell repertoires in COVID-19. Study overall: Specimens from acute and convalescent COVID-19 originated in the United States, Italy and Spain. Sample material is recorded as cDNA or gDNA derived from T cells, B-cell-depleted T cells, or PBMCs.

The authors' processing: Estimation of nucleated cell counts relied on the amplification of reference gene primers. Sequencing was performed with immunoSEQ multiplex PCR; in TCRdb, only in-frame clones are kept and a portion is missing. The V and J calls and the clone size are those of that table, but D and trimming were determined from the DNA. The data contain a few hundred thousand clones, approximately 77% of them seen just once; the ten biggest clones take up 2.5% to 3.5%. Losses at the gene ends were 0 bases for V and 7 bases for J; bases not matched to a gene: 12. This CDR3 has 18 amino acids. Germline V CDR1 and CDR2: LGHNT, FRNRAP.

The sample was peripheral blood. The J gene is TRBJ2-1, the V gene TRBV12-5; TRBD2 matches at 10 bases. The TCR was taken from a woman aged 18 to 35 with acute or convalescent COVID-19. The CDR3 region has the DNA TGTGCTAGTGGTTTGGTTCCTAGCGGGAGTCTTCTAGGAAATGAGCAGTTCTTC. Its translation: CASGLVPSGSLLGNEQFF. Full variable domain (remainder filled in from reference TRBV12-5 and TRBJ2-1): DARVTQTPRHKVTEMGQEVTMRCQPILGHNTVFWYRQTMMQGLELLAYFRNRAPLDDSGMPKDRFSAEMPDATLATLKIQPSEPRDSAVYFCASGLVPSGSLLGNEQFFGPGTRLTVL.